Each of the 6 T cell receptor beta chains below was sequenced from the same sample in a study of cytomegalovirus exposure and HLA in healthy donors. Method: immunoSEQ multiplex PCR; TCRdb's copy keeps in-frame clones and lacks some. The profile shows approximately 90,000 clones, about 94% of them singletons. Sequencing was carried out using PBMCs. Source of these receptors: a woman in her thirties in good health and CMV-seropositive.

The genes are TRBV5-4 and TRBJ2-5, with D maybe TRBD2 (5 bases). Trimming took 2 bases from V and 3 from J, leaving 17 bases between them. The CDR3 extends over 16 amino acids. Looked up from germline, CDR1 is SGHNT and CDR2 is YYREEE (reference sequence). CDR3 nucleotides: TGTGCCAGCAGCTTAAAGACGTTGGACGGGGAAGAGACCCAGTACTTC. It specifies CASSLKTLDGEETQYF.

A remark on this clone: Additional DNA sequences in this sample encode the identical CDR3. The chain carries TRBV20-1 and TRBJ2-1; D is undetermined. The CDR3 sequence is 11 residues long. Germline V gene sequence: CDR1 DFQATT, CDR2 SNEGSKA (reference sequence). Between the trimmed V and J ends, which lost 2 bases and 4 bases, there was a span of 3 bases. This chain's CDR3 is CSARLYNEQFF. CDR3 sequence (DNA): TGCAGTGCTAGACTTTACAATGAGCAGTTCTTC.

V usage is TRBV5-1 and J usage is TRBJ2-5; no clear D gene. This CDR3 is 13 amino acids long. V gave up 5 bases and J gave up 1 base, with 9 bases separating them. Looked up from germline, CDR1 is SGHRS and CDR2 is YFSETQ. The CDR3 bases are TGCGCCAGCAGTTCGGTCACCCAAGAGACCCAGTACTTC. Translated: CASSSVTQETQYF.

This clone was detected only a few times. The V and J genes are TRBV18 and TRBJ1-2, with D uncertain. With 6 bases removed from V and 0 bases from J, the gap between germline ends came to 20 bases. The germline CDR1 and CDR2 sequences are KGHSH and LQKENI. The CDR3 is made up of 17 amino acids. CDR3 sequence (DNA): TGTGCCAGCTCTTCTACGGCGGGCAGAAAATCTAACTATGGCTACACCTTC. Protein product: CASSSTAGRKSNYGYTF.

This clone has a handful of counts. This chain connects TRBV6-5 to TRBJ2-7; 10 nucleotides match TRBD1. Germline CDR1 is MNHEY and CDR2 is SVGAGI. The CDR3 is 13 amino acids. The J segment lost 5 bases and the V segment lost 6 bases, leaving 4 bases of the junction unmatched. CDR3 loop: CASRRQGANEQYF. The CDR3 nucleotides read TGTGCCAGCAGACGACAGGGGGCGAACGAGCAGTACTTC.

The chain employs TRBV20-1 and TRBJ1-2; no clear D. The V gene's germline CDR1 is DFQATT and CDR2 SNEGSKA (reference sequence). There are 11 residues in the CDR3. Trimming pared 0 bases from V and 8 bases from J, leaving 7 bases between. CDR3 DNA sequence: TGCAGTGCTAGAGATCAACTGGGCTACACCTTC. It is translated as CSARDQLGYTF.